These 23 T cell receptor beta chains were all obtained from the same sample, sequenced in a study of T cells after yellow fever vaccination. MiXCR, run by TCRdb on the 5' RACE reads, gives a single entry per CDR3 protein. The data contain some 300,000 distinct CDR3 sequences, 3.6% of them singletons. The starting material was PBMCs, obtained on the day of the yellow fever booster vaccination. The receptors here all came from a young man who received the YFV17D yellow fever vaccine.

Ten or more counts support this clonotype. The chain recombines TRBV10-3 with TRBJ1-6; 7 bases match TRBD1. The length of the CDR3 is 14 residues. The ends lost 5 bases at V and 7 bases at J; junction bases unmatched: 5. Germline V gives CDR1 ENHRY, CDR2 SYGVKD. The CDR3 reads CAISPGQLNSPLHF. CDR3 coding DNA: TGTGCCATCAGTCCGGGACAGCTAAATTCACCCCTCCACTTT.

In its sample, this clonotype was seen many times. The genes are TRBV29-1 and TRBJ2-3; 7 nucleotides line up with TRBD2. The CDR3 has 15 amino acids. The V and J ends lost 0 bases and 2 bases, in that order; junction bases with no gene match: 5. The germline CDR1 and CDR2 sequences are SQVTM and ANQGSEA. The CDR3 loop is CSVEDLGGITDTQYF. For the CDR3, the DNA is TGCAGCGTTGAAGATTTGGGGGGGATCACAGATACGCAGTATTTT.

The sample holds many counts of this clonotype. The chain carries TRBV10-3 and TRBJ1-4; D is perhaps TRBD1 (6 bases). Germline V lookup: CDR1 ENHRY, CDR2 SYGVKD. V dropped 4 bases and J dropped 7 bases, with 13 bases sitting between them. The CDR3 has 14 residues. The CDR3 nucleotides are TGTGCCATCAGTGGCCCGGGGGGCGGTGAAAAACTGTTTTTT. Amino acid sequence: CAISGPGGGEKLFF.

CDR3 DNA: TGTGCCAGCAGCCTGTACCGGGACCTAAGTGAGCAGTTCTTC. This codes for CASSLYRDLSEQFF. The chain couples TRBV5-8 to TRBJ2-1; either TRBD1 or TRBD2 may supply D (5 bases each). V dropped 4 bases and J dropped 9 bases, with 17 bases sitting between them. CDR1 is SGHTS, CDR2 YDEGEE, per germline. The CDR3 extends over 14 amino acids.

This clonotype has a count of ten or more. The rearrangement joins TRBV21-1 to TRBJ2-7; TRBD1 is taken as the D call from the table, unchecked against the DNA. TRBV21-1 represents a pseudogene. The CDR3 runs 12 residues. The CDR3: CASSTRVGEQYV. Here the CDR3 DNA reads TGTGCCAGCAGTACCAGGGTTGGCGAGCAGTACGTC.

This clonotype showed up many times. The chain uses TRBV24-1 and TRBJ2-1; D gene uncertain. V was cut by 7 bases and J by 9 bases, with 12 bases left in between. Germline lookup yields CDR1 KGHDR and CDR2 SFDVKD. There are 12 residues in the CDR3. The CDR3 nucleotides are TGTGCCACCAGGACCAAGACGGGTGAGCAGTTCTTC. This translates into CATRTKTGEQFF.

The V and J genes are TRBV19 and TRBJ1-5, with 8 bases fitting TRBD1. The V gene's germline CDR1 is LNHDA and CDR2 SQIVND (reference sequence). The CDR3 consists of 15 residues. V lost 5 bases, J lost 7 bases, and 10 bases stayed unmatched. The CDR3 DNA follows: TGTGCCAGTAGTTTCGACAGGGGTCCGGGGCAGCCCCAGCATTTT. Residues: CASSFDRGPGQPQHF. The whole variable domain, filled in from reference TRBV19 and TRBJ1-5, reads DGGITQSPKYLFRKEGQNVTLSCEQNLNHDAMYWYRQDPGQGLRLIYYSQIVNDFQKGDIAEGYSVSREKKESFPLTVTSAQKNPTAFYLCASSFDRGPGQPQHFGDGTRLSIL.

This clonotype has a count of ten or more. This chain connects TRBV20-1 to TRBJ2-7, with D possibly matching TRBD2 (5 bases). Germline-derived CDR1 and CDR2 are DFQATT and SNEGSKA (reference sequence). This CDR3 region has 12 residues. Trimming took off 5 bases at V and 0 bases at J, with 8 bases between the two ends. The CDR3 DNA reads as TGCAGTGCTTCTGGGAGCTCCTACGAGCAGTACGTC. This encodes CSASGSSYEQYV.

This clonotype has at least ten counts. This sequence joins TRBV7-9 and TRBJ2-2; 8 nucleotides line up with TRBD1. In germline, CDR1 is SEHNR, CDR2 FQNEAQ (reference sequence). The CDR3 is 17 amino acids. V shed 6 bases and J 1 base; nucleotides not matched to a gene: 10. CDR3: CASRTRPGQGNTGELFF. CDR3 nucleotide sequence: TGTGCCAGCAGAACACGGCCCGGACAGGGGAACACCGGGGAGCTGTTTTTT.

This clonotype was seen at least ten times. Here the CDR3 DNA reads TGCGCCAGCAGCTTCACGCTAGACGGAGGAAACCGCCCAGATACGCAGTATTTT. Encoded protein: CASSFTLDGGNRPDTQYF. This sequence joins TRBV5-1 and TRBJ2-3; perhaps TRBD2 as D (5 bases). The CDR3 covers 18 residues. Germline assignment: CDR1 SGHRS and CDR2 YFSETQ. Trimming shortened V by 2 bases and J by 4 bases, and 23 bases separated the two germline ends.

This clonotype was counted only a few times. DNA for the CDR3: TGCGCCAGCAGCCCCTTGACAGGGGACGGCTACGGGGAGCTGTTTTTT. This codes for CASSPLTGDGYGELFF. The rearrangement joins TRBV5-1 to TRBJ2-2, with 8 bases lining up with TRBD1. Germline CDR1 is SGHRS and CDR2 is YFSETQ. The CDR3 sequence is 16 residues long. The V and J ends lost 4 bases and 7 bases, in that order; junction bases with no gene match: 12.

This clonotype was observed at least ten times. The V and J genes are TRBV29-1 and TRBJ1-2; no definite D call. Trimming removed 4 bases from V and 2 bases from J, with 11 bases in between. The CDR3 extends over 13 amino acids. Per germline, CDR1 SQVTM and CDR2 ANQGSEA. The CDR3 nucleotides are TGCAGCGTTGCTGGAGGGCCAAACTATGGCTACACCTTC. It yields the protein CSVAGGPNYGYTF.

This clonotype was recorded a few times. The rearrangement joins TRBV7-2 to TRBJ2-4; D is undetermined. Trimming removed 1 base at V and 8 bases at J, with 9 bases between. This CDR3 is 13 amino acids long. The V gene's germline CDR1 is SGHTA and CDR2 FQGNSA. CDR3 amino acids: CASSLEAEDIQYF. As DNA, the CDR3 is TGTGCCAGCAGCTTAGAGGCTGAGGACATTCAGTACTTC.

The table lists this clonotype with a few counts. DNA of the CDR3: TGTGCCACCGATGACCCGGGACTTACGGGAGGAACAGATACGCAGTATTTT. Translation gives CATDDPGLTGGTDTQYF. The chain has TRBV24-1 and TRBJ2-3; 7 bases line up with TRBD2. The CDR3 sequence is 17 residues long. The germline V gene has CDR1 KGHDR and CDR2 SFDVKD. Losses at the gene ends were 9 bases for V and 3 bases for J; bases not matched to a gene: 17.

This clonotype occurred many times. The rearrangement links TRBV5-1 to TRBJ2-3; 13 bases fit TRBD2. In germline, CDR1 is SGHRS, CDR2 YFSETQ. This CDR3 has 17 amino acids. J lost 6 bases, V lost 1 base, and 8 bases had no gene match. This chain's CDR3 is CASSLSGTSGEEDTQYF. The CDR3 DNA reads as TGCGCCAGCAGCTTGTCCGGGACTAGCGGGGAGGAGGATACGCAGTATTTT.

In this sample, this clonotype turned up many times. This chain links TRBV7-2 with TRBJ2-5, with D hard to call. Germline loops: CDR1 SGHTA, CDR2 FQGNSA. The CDR3 is made up of 13 amino acids. V lost 0 bases, J lost 5 bases, and 7 bases lay in between. This CDR3 is CASSLASSETQYF. The CDR3 DNA reads TGTGCCAGCAGCTTAGCGTCATCGGAGACCCAGTACTTC.

This clonotype was observed many times. V gene TRBV5-1 combines with J gene TRBJ1-1; possibly TRBD1 for D (6 bases). Trimming removed 0 bases from V and 3 bases from J, with 9 bases in between. This CDR3 has 14 amino acids. Germline V gene data show CDR1 as SGHRS and CDR2 as YFSETQ. The CDR3 here is CASSLVPGDTEAFF. The CDR3 bases are TGCGCCAGCAGCTTGGTGCCAGGGGACACTGAAGCTTTCTTT.

This clonotype was detected a few times. For the CDR3, the DNA is TGCGCCAGCAGCCAGGAGACAGGGGTTCGTGAAAAACTGTTTTTT. It codes for CASSQETGVREKLFF. This chain connects TRBV4-3 to TRBJ1-4; 8 positions agree with TRBD1. The CDR3 extends over 15 amino acids. V shed 3 bases and J 7 bases; nucleotides not matched to a gene: 7. Germline V gives CDR1 LGHNA, CDR2 YSLEER.

This clonotype has a count of ten or more. The J gene is TRBJ1-1, the V gene TRBV10-3; 11 positions agree with TRBD1. After removal of 2 bases from V and 4 bases from J, the junction contained 3 bases not matched to a gene. The CDR3 spans 15 residues. CDR1 and CDR2 from the germline V gene are ENHRY and SYGVKD. CDR3: CAISEPGQGGTEAFF. The CDR3 DNA reads as TGTGCCATCAGTGAGCCGGGACAGGGGGGCACTGAAGCTTTCTTT.

The chain employs TRBV7-3 and TRBJ1-1; D not resolved. V was pared by 2 bases and J by 4 bases, with 8 bases between. The CDR3 sequence is 13 residues long. The V gene's germline CDR1 is SGHTA and CDR2 FQGTGA. CDR3 loop: CASSLGRITEAFF. DNA of the CDR3: TGTGCCAGCAGCTTAGGGAGGATCACTGAAGCTTTCTTT.

This clonotype was found many times. This chain connects TRBV11-2 to TRBJ2-2, with TRBD2 as a possible D gene (5 bases). This CDR3 is built from 19 residues. The V gene's germline CDR1 is SGHAT and CDR2 FQNNGV. Between the trimmed V and J ends, which lost 2 bases and 5 bases, there was a span of 24 bases. CDR3 loop: CASSLRISGWGWETGELFF. The CDR3 DNA reads as TGTGCCAGCAGCTTACGGATCTCCGGGTGGGGTTGGGAGACCGGGGAGCTGTTTTTT.

This clonotype has just a few counts. The chain joins TRBV5-1 to TRBJ2-7; 8 bases agree with TRBD2. The ends lost 4 bases at V and 2 bases at J; junction bases unmatched: 5. Germline values: CDR1 SGHRS, CDR2 YFSETQ. The CDR3 runs 14 residues. Here the CDR3 DNA reads TGCGCCAGCAGCGTGGGACTAGGCCCCTACGAGCAGTACGTC. Residues: CASSVGLGPYEQYV.

This clonotype was picked up a small number of times. The gene calls are TRBV12-3 or TRBV12-4 and TRBJ2-3; D is uncertain. V lost 3 bases, J lost 9 bases, and 4 bases lay in between. This CDR3 contains 10 residues. CDR3 in amino acids: CASSFTTQYF. As DNA, the CDR3 is TGTGCCAGCAGTTTTACGACGCAGTATTTT.